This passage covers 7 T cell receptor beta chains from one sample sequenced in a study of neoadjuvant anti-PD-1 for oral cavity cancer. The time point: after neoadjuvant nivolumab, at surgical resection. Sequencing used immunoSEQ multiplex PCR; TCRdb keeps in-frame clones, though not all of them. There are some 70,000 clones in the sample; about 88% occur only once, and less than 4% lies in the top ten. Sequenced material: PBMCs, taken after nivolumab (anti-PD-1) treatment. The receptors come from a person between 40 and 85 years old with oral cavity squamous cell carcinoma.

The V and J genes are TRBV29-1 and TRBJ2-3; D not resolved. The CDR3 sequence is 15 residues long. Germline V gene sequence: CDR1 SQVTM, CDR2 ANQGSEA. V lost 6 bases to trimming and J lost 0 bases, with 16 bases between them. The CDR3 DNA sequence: TGCAGCGTGTGGTTTTCTGGTCCCAGCACAGATACGCAGTATTTT. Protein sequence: CSVWFSGPSTDTQYF.

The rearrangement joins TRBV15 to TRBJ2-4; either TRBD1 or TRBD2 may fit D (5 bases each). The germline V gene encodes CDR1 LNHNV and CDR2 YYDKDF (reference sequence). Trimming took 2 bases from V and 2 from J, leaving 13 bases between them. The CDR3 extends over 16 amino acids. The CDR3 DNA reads TGTGCCACCAGCAGACATGGGGACGGTCCCAAAAACATTCAGTACTTC. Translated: CATSRHGDGPKNIQYF.

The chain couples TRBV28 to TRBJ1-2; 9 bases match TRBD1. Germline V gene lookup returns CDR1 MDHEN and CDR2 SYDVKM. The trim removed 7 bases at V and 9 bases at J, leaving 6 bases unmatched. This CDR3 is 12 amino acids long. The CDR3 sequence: CASTGQGLSYTF. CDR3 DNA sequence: TGTGCCAGCACCGGACAGGGGCTCAGCTACACCTTC.

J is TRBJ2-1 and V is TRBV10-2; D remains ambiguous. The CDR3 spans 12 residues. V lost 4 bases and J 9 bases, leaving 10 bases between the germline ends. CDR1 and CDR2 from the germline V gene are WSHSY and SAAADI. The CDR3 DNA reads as TGCGCCAGCAGTGTCGTTGCCCCTGAGCAGTTCTTC. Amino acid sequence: CASSVVAPEQFF.

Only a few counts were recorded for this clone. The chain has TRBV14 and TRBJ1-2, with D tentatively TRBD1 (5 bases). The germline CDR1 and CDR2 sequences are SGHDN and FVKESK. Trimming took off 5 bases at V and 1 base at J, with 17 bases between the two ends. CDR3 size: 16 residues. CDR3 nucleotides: TGTGCCAGCAGCGGACTACCGGGACTCAGTAACTATGGCTACACCTTC. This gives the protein CASSGLPGLSNYGYTF. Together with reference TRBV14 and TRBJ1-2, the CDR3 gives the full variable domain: EAGVTQFPSHSVIEKGQTVTLRCDPISGHDNLYWYRRVMGKEIKFLLHFVKESKQDESGMPNNRFLAERTGGTYSTLKVQPAELEDSGVYFCASSGLPGLSNYGYTFGSGTRLTVV.

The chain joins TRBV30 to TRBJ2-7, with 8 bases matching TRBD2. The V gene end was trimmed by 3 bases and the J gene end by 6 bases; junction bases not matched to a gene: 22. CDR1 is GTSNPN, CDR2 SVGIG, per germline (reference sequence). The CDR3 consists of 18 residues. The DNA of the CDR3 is TGTGCCTGGAGGGGGGGAGCGGGAGTGTCTCCCTGGGCGGGCGAGCAGTACTTC. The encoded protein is CAWRGGAGVSPWAGEQYF.

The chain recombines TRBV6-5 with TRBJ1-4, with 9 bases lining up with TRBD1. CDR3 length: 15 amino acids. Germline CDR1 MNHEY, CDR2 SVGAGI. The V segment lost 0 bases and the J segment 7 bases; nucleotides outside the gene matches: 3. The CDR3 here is CASSYSQGAGEKLFF. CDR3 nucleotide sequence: TGTGCCAGCAGTTACTCACAGGGGGCGGGTGAAAAACTGTTTTTT.